Each of the 2 T cell receptor beta chains below was sequenced from the same sample in a study of cytomegalovirus exposure and HLA in healthy donors. PCR employed 60 Vbeta and 13 Jbeta primers. Assay used: immunoSEQ multiplex PCR; TCRdb lists only in-frame clones, some missing. The sample table includes approximately 110,000 clones. Source material: PBMCs. The receptors come from a man aged 50-59 years in good health and CMV-seronegative.

This chain uses TRBV7-2 with TRBJ2-3; 7 bases map to TRBD1. This CDR3 has 13 amino acids. Germline CDR1 SGHTA, CDR2 FQGNSA. Losses at the gene ends were 5 bases for V and 9 bases for J; bases not matched to a gene: 8. The DNA for the CDR3 is TGTGCCAGCAGCAAGGGACAGCTAATCACGCAGTATTTT. Translating gives CASSKGQLITQYF.

The chain has TRBV5-1 and TRBJ2-2, with 8 bases fitting TRBD2. CDR1 is SGHRS and CDR2 is YFSETQ in the germline V gene. The CDR3 runs 17 residues. With V trimmed by 3 bases and J by 1 base, 8 bases remained unmatched. In DNA, the CDR3 is TGCGCCAGCAGCTCGTCCAGCGGGGGCCTGAACACCGGGGAGCTGTTTTTT. It encodes CASSSSSGGLNTGELFF. The full variable domain, its missing parts supplied by reference TRBV5-1 and TRBJ2-2, is KAGVTQTPRYLIKTRGQQVTLSCSPISGHRSVSWYQQTPGQGLQFLFEYFSETQRNKGNFPGRFSGRQFSNSRSEMNVSTLELGDSALYLCASSSSSGGLNTGELFFGEGSRLTVL.